The next 9 T cell receptor beta chains were all read from a single sample in a study of tumor-infiltrating lymphocytes in primary liver carcinoma. Starting material for RNA and DNA co-extraction consisted of about 17-34 mg of unsorted bulk tissue. The template, roughly 510 ng total RNA, yielded TCR beta cDNA made with a constant-region primer. It was through three nested multiplex PCR rounds of slightly modified ARM-PCR that TCR beta libraries arose. For roughly 10 cycles apiece, the opening two PCR rounds ran with TRBV1-TRBV30 forward primers and a C-beta reverse primer. A single record per CDR3 protein comes from TCRdb applying MiXCR to the multiplex PCR reads. The sample comprises approximately 100,000 distinct CDR3 sequences, around two thirds of which are singletons, and approximately 12% rests with the top ten. Sample: liver tumor tissue from sampling region 2. Subset noted: tumor region T2, inferior pole. The receptor set was obtained from a woman aged 55-70 years with primary liver carcinoma and hepatitis B virus infection.

Concerning this clonotype itself: Lacking the conserved final phenylalanine or tryptophan, this CDR3 likely reflects a read error. The rearrangement uses TRBV11-2 and TRBJ2-2; D gene unclear. Germline V gene lookup returns CDR1 SGHAT and CDR2 FQNNGV. CDR3 size: 15 residues. The CDR3 bases are TGTACCAGCATCTTACGTCTTGGGAACACCGGGGAGCTGTTTTAT. Protein product: CTSILRLGNTGELFY.

A word on this clonotype: Relative to the germline gene, one junction end is altered; a read error may explain this. This rearrangement joins TRBV14 to TRBJ2-1; TRBD1 matches 7 bases. Germline CDR1 is SGHDN and CDR2 is FVKESK. The CDR3 loop spans 15 amino acids. DNA of the CDR3: TGTGCCAGGAGCCTCCAGGGGGTGTGGGCCAATGAGCAGTTCTTC. Its translation is CARSLQGVWANEQFF. Full variable domain (rest looked up from reference TRBV14 and TRBJ2-1): EAGVTQFPSHSVIEKGQTVTLRCDPISGHDNLYWYRRVMGKEIKFLLHFVKESKQDESGMPNNRFLAERTGGTYSTLKVQPAELEDSGVYFCARSLQGVWANEQFFGPGTRLTVL.

Concerning this clonotype itself: This CDR3 fails to terminate in the conserved phenylalanine or tryptophan, so it likely reflects a read error. The chain recombines TRBV11-2 with TRBJ1-2; D might be TRBD1 (5 bases). Germline CDR1 reads SGHAT; CDR2 reads FQNNGV. The CDR3 is made up of 13 amino acids. The CDR3 nucleotides read TGTCCCAGCAGCTTAGGGTCAGGGCTCGGCTACACCCTC. Its translation: CPSSLGSGLGYTL.

This clonotype was counted between two and nine times. The genes are TRBV19 and TRBJ2-2; TRBD1 aligns across 7 bases. The germline V gene encodes CDR1 LNHDA and CDR2 SQIVND (reference sequence). V trimming: 4 bases; J trimming: 7 bases; junction bases outside the gene matches: 9. There are 15 residues in the CDR3. The chain's CDR3 is CASSTGDRTNGELFF. The CDR3 DNA reads TGTGCCAGTAGTACCGGGGACAGAACAAACGGGGAGCTGTTTTTT.

Regarding this clonotype: The CDR3 ends on some other residue instead of the conserved phenylalanine or tryptophan, so this is likely a read error. The chain links TRBV5-1 to TRBJ2-5, with D possibly being TRBD1 or TRBD2 (5 bases each). The germline CDR1 and CDR2 sequences are SGHRS and YFSETQ. The CDR3 contains 16 residues. V lost 3 bases and J 1 base, leaving 16 bases between the germline ends. CDR3 amino acids: CASSSGSGGTQETQYS. DNA for the CDR3: TGCGCCAGCAGCTCTGGATCGGGTGGGACCCAAGAGACCCAGTACTCC.

With respect to this clonotype: The germline gene is not matched at one end of the junction; a read error may be the cause. The rearrangement uses TRBV7-8 and TRBJ2-7; perhaps TRBD1 as D (5 bases). The germline V gene has CDR1 SGHVS and CDR2 FQNEAQ. The CDR3 is made up of 12 amino acids. CDR3 DNA: TGTGCCACAGGACACCTCTCCTACAAGCAGTACTTC. This gives the protein CATGHLSYKQYF.

This chain links TRBV6-6 with TRBJ2-2; possible D gene TRBD2, 6 bases. Trimming stripped 9 bases from V and 17 bases from J, with 25 bases between. CDR3 length: 13 residues. Per germline, CDR1 MNHNY and CDR2 SVGAGI (reference sequence). The CDR3 coding sequence is TGTGCCAGTACGATTCGCGGTGGCGGGGAGCCATTTTTT. The encoded protein is CASTIRGGGEPFF.

As concerns this clonotype: A clone one base away is much larger, so this may be a read error. V gene TRBV7-9 combines with J gene TRBJ2-1, with TRBD1 matching 9 bases. The CDR3 sequence is 14 residues long. V was pared by 11 bases and J by 2 bases, with 7 bases of the junction left unmatched. Germline lookup yields CDR1 SEHNR and CDR2 FQNEAQ (reference sequence). CDR3 protein: CARAGTGTYNEQFF. The CDR3 region has the DNA TGTGCCCGCGCGGGGACAGGGACCTACAATGAGCAGTTCTTC.

Worth noting for this clonotype: Its ends do not fully match the called genes, so a read error is possible. V and J are TRBV4-1 and TRBJ2-5; D may correspond to TRBD1 or TRBD2 (6 bases each). The CDR3 runs 15 residues. CDR1 and CDR2 from the germline V gene are MGHRA and YSYEKL. CDR3 residues: CVSSLGGHGRETQYF. The CDR3 DNA is TGCGTCAGCAGCCTGGGGGGACATGGACGCGAGACCCAGTACTTC.